This T cell receptor beta chain comes out of a study of blood T cell repertoires in COVID-19. TCRdb keeps only in-frame clones here, not all; method: immunoSEQ multiplex PCR. The table lists 45,000 to 55,000 clones, more than 80% of them singletons. J was trimmed by 4 bases and V by 3 bases; bases with no gene match: 5. The CDR3 is 14 amino acids. Germline CDR1 and CDR2: SGHDT and YYEEEE. This clone was seen only once. The sequence was collected from a human donor in a cohort sampled during active COVID-19. Sequenced: peripheral blood. The V gene is TRBV5-6, the J gene TRBJ2-5; 8 nucleotides align to TRBD2. The CDR3 nucleotides read TGTGCCAGCAGCTGGGGACTAGGGCCAGAGACCCAGTACTTC. Translated, it gives CASSWGLGPETQYF.